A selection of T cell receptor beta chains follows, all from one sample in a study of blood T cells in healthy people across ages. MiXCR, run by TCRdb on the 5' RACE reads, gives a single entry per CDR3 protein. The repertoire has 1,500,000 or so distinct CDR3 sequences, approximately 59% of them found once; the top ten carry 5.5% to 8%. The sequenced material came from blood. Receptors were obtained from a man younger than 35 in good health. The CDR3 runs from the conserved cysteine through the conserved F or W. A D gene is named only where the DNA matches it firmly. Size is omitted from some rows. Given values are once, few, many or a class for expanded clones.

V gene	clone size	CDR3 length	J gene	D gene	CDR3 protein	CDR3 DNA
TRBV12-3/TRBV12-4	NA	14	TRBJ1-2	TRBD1	CASSPAGGSNGYTF	TGTGCCAGCAGTCCGGCAGGGGGAAGTAATGGCTACACCTTC
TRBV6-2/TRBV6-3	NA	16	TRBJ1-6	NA	CASRPRGDSYNSPLHF	TGTGCCAGCAGACCACGAGGCGATTCCTATAATTCACCCCTCCACTTT
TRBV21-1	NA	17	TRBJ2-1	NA	CASSKVRIEPDRDEQFF	TGTGCCAGCAGCAAAGTAAGAATCGAACCAGACCGAGATGAGCAGTTCTTC
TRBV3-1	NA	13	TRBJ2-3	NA	CASSHVQADTQYF	TGTGCCAGCAGCCATGTTCAAGCAGATACGCAGTATTTT
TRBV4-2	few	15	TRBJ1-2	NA	CASSQERLTFNGYTF	TGTGCCAGCAGCCAAGAGCGGTTAACCTTCAATGGCTACACCTTC
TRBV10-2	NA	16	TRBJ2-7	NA	CASNIGVWDVKDEQYF	TGCGCCAGCAACATCGGGGTATGGGACGTTAAAGACGAGCAGTACTTC
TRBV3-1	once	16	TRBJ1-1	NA	CASSHSSDSFGTEAFF	TGTGCCAGCAGCCATTCCTCCGACAGCTTTGGCACTGAAGCTTTCTTT
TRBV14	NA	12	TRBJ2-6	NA	CASPGGANVLTF	TGTGCCAGTCCTGGTGGGGCCAACGTCCTGACTTTC
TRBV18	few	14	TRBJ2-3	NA	CASSPRVSTDTQYF	TGTGCCAGCTCACCCCGTGTGAGCACAGATACGCAGTATTTT
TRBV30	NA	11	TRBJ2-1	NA	CAWSADSEQFF	TGTGCCTGGAGTGCCGACAGCGAGCAGTTCTTC
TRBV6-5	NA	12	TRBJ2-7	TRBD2	CATRGGIYEQYF	TGTGCCACCCGGGGAGGGATCTACGAGCAGTACTTC
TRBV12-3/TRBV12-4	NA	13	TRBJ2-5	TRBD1	CASTSGTGKTQYF	TGTGCCAGCACTTCCGGGACAGGGAAGACCCAGTACTTC
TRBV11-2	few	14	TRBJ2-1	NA	CASSLVPRNNEQFF	TGTGCCAGCAGCTTAGTCCCCAGGAACAATGAGCAGTTCTTC
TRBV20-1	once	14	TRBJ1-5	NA	CSARDVQLNQPQHF	TGCAGTGCTAGAGACGTCCAGCTCAATCAGCCCCAGCATTTT
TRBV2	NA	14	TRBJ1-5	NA	CASRRRVSNQPQHF	TGTGCCAGCAGACGACGGGTGAGCAATCAGCCCCAGCATTTT